This T cell receptor beta chain emerged from a study of CD8+CD57+ T cells in acquired aplastic anemia. Patients chosen for sequencing had CD8+CD57+ cells that had expanded, as shown by flow cytometry. As to this clonotype: Antigen: not known.

According to the study, genomic DNA was the template for TCR beta VDJ and CDR3 profiling. TCRdb passed the reads through MiXCR, listing each CDR3 protein once. Of 210,000 or so distinct CDR3 sequences detected, roughly 53% appear once; the ten largest clones hold just under 20%. Findings and caveats of the study: Roughly 30 sequences, all CD8+ CDR3, were shared between patients and controls.

This CDR3 comprises 15 residues. The germline CDR1 and CDR2 sequences are SGHRS and YFSETQ. V lost 0 bases and J lost 5, with 14 bases in between. The V and J genes are TRBV5-1 and TRBJ2-5, with D tentatively TRBD1 or TRBD2 (5 bases each). The sample was sorted CD4+, CD8+, or CD8+CD57+ T cells (not recorded which) from PBMCs. The sequence was collected from a human donor with aplastic anemia. CDR3 sequence reads: CASSLGTGQGETQYF. The CDR3 DNA sequence: TGCGCCAGCAGCTTGGGGACTGGACAAGGGGAGACCCAGTACTTC.